The clone carrying this T cell receptor (beta chain) was recorded many times. What it binds is not known. The germline V and J ends were trimmed by 0 bases and 2 bases, with 10 bases remaining between them. This CDR3 has 15 residues. Germline CDR1 is MNHEY and CDR2 is SVGAGI. The sample originates from a study of T cells in Graves' hyperthyroidism and ophthalmopathy. Whole-study findings and limits: Expanded thyroid clonotypes (above 0.001) were mostly also found in blood.

Each diagnosis was grounded in clinical symptoms, serum thyroxine and TRAb, thyroid ultrasound, and orbital computed tomography. RNA transcripts were the template for amplifying TCR beta CDR3 regions. When the TCR CDR3 underwent first-round RT-PCR, the HTBI primer set was used. Using its own MiXCR run on the multiplex PCR reads, TCRdb lists one record per CDR3 protein. The repertoire holds some 300,000 distinct CDR3 sequences, with roughly 13% as singletons. The genes are TRBV6-5 and TRBJ1-1; tentatively, D is TRBD1 (5 bases). This receptor was identified in a woman aged 25-40 years with Graves' hyperthyroidism that later progressed to Graves' ophthalmopathy. The sample was blood. CDR3 coding DNA: TGTGCCAGCAGTTACTCGGCAGGGACTAACACTGAAGCTTTCTTT. Its protein is CASSYSAGTNTEAFF.